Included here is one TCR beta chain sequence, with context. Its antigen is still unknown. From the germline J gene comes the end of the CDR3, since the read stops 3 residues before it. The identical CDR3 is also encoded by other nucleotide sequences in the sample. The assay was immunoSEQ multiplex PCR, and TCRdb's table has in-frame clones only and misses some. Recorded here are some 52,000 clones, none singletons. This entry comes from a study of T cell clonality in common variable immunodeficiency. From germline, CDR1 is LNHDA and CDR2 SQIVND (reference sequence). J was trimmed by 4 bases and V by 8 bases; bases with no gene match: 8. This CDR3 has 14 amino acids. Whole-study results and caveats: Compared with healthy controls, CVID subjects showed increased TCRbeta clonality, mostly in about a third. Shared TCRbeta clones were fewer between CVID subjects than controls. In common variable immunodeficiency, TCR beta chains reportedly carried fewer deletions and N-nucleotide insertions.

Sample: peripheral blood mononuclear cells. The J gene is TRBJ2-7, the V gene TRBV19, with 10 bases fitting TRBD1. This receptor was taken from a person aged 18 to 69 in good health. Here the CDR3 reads CASGPTGGGYEQYF. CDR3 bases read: TGTGCCAGTGGACCGACAGGGGGCGGGTACGAG.